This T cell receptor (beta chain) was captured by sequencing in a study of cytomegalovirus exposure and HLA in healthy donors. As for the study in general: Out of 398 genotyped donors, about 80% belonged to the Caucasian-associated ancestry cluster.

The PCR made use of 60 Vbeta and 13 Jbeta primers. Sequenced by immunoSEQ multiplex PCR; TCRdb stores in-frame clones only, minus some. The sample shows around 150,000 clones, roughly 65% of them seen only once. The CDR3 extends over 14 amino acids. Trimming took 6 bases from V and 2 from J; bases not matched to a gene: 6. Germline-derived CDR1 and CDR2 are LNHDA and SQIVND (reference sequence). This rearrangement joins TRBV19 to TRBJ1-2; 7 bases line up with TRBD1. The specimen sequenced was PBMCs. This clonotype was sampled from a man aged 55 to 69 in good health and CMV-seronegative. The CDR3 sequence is CASRERGQNYGYTF. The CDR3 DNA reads TGTGCCAGTAGGGAGAGGGGACAGAACTATGGCTACACCTTC.